Many counts were recorded for the clone carrying this TCR beta chain. Its antigen is as yet unknown. A TCRbeta library incorporating unique molecular identifiers was prepared. TCRdb re-called the PCR reads with MiXCR, one entry per CDR3 protein. The data show approximately 32,000 distinct CDR3 sequences, with approximately 6.9% seen just once and around 25% held by the top ten. The entry originates in a study of T-cell reconstitution after alpha-beta-depleted transplantation in children. Study-wide results and caveats: Diversity of TCRbeta at day 60 was high in some patients, arising from surviving recipient T cells and thymic progenitors. Where alpha-beta T cells came from about two months after transplant was reportedly several hundred expanded graft clones. Newly generated T cells supplied most T-cell counts and diversity one year post-transplant.

The receptor's source is a child less than two years old who had a stem cell transplant for acute myeloid leukemia, so the T cells may come from the graft donor. This sample comprised peripheral blood, obtained 60 days after TCRalphabeta/CD19-depleted stem cell transplant.

CDR3 amino acids: CSVAGGSRWEQFF. CDR3 in DNA: TGCAGCGTTGCAGGCGGGAGCAGGTGGGAGCAGTTCTTC. The chain has TRBV29-1 and TRBJ2-1; 7 bases agree with TRBD2. Germline-derived CDR1 and CDR2 are SQVTM and ANQGSEA. J gave up 10 bases and V 4 bases, and 10 bases lay outside the gene matches. The CDR3 contains 13 residues.